This entry lists 18 T cell receptor beta chains sequenced from one sample in a study of neurological immune-mediated disorders. MiXCR, run by TCRdb on the 5' RACE reads, gives a single entry per CDR3 protein. The table has roughly 60,000 distinct CDR3 sequences, around 3.6% seen once. The sequenced sample was PBMCs. These receptors were obtained from a woman between 25 and 40 years old with multiple sclerosis.

This clonotype was picked up many times. The chain employs TRBV20-1 and TRBJ2-4; TRBD2 is a possible D gene (6 bases). The V and J ends lost 0 bases and 4 bases respectively, with 13 bases between them. The CDR3 runs 15 residues. Per the germline V gene, CDR1 is DFQATT and CDR2 is SNEGSKA (reference sequence). The CDR3 region has the DNA TGCAGTGCTAGAGACGGAGCACGGGGGAAAAACATTCAGTACTTC. Translating it yields CSARDGARGKNIQYF.

Ten or more counts support this clonotype. The chain uses TRBV5-1 and TRBJ2-1; D is unclear. Looked up from germline, CDR1 is SGHRS and CDR2 is YFSETQ. V was trimmed by 2 bases and J by 2 bases, leaving 11 bases between them. The CDR3 loop spans 15 amino acids. The CDR3 DNA reads TGCGCCAGCAGCTTTTCCGTGCCGACCTACAATGAGCAGTTCTTC. This encodes CASSFSVPTYNEQFF.

This clonotype was observed many times. V and J are TRBV20-1 and TRBJ2-3; the match to TRBD2 covers 8 bases. V shed 6 bases, J shed 0 bases, and the junction held 11 bases outside the gene matches. The germline V gene has CDR1 DFQATT and CDR2 SNEGSKA (reference sequence). There are 16 residues in the CDR3. The CDR3 nucleotides read TGCAGTGCCCTCAAGGCCGGGGGGGTTAGCACAGATACGCAGTATTTT. Amino acids: CSALKAGGVSTDTQYF.

Concerning this clonotype: It may be a read error: a sequence one base away is much more abundant. The V call is TRBV11-1, the J call TRBJ2-1, with D unresolved. The V gene's germline CDR1 is SGHAT and CDR2 FQDESV (reference sequence). V lost 4 bases and J lost 7, with 8 bases in between. The CDR3 sequence is 12 residues long. The CDR3 nucleotides are TGTGCCAGCAGCTCAACCCTGAATGAGCAGTTCTTC. Protein sequence: CASSSTLNEQFF.

This clonotype has ten or more counts. In DNA, the CDR3 is TGCAGCGTTGAGAGGGGGCCTGGCTACACCTTC. Its protein product is CSVERGPGYTF. The chain employs TRBV29-1 and TRBJ1-2, with TRBD1 identical over 7 bases. The V gene's germline CDR1 is SQVTM and CDR2 ANQGSEA. V lost 3 bases to trimming and J lost 7 bases; unmatched junction nucleotides: 2. This CDR3 comprises 11 residues.

This clonotype was counted many times. The CDR3 DNA reads as TGTGCCACCAGCAGAGATCCCCGGGGAGGCTCCTACGAGCAGTACTTC. Encoded protein: CATSRDPRGGSYEQYF. The chain uses TRBV15 and TRBJ2-7; possibly TRBD2 for D (6 bases). Trimming shortened V by 0 bases and J by 0 bases, and 12 bases separated the two germline ends. Germline-derived CDR1 and CDR2 are LNHNV and YYDKDF (reference sequence). CDR3 size: 16 residues.

A few counts support this clonotype. The rearrangement joins TRBV5-1 to TRBJ1-6, with unresolved D. Germline CDR1 SGHRS, CDR2 YFSETQ. The V end lost 3 bases, the J end lost 10 bases, and 14 bases lay between the germline ends. The CDR3 consists of 14 residues. CDR3 coding DNA: TGCGCCAGCAGCTGGGGAAAGGACGACTCACCCCTCCACTTT. The encoded protein is CASSWGKDDSPLHF. The variable domain in full, completed from reference TRBV5-1 and TRBJ1-6, reads KAGVTQTPRYLIKTRGQQVTLSCSPISGHRSVSWYQQTPGQGLQFLFEYFSETQRNKGNFPGRFSGRQFSNSRSEMNVSTLELGDSALYLCASSWGKDDSPLHFGNGTRLTVT.

This clonotype was recorded many times. The rearrangement links TRBV20-1 to TRBJ2-5; D might be TRBD2 (6 bases). In germline, CDR1 is DFQATT, CDR2 SNEGSKA (reference sequence). The CDR3 covers 15 residues. Trimming cost V 2 bases and J 5 bases, with 18 bases left between them. CDR3 sequence reads: CSARSMTGVGETQYF. CDR3 nucleotides: TGCAGTGCTAGATCTATGACGGGGGTGGGCGAGACCCAGTACTTC.

Ten or more counts support this clonotype. The chain carries TRBV20-1 and TRBJ1-2; 9 bases fit TRBD1. The length of the CDR3 is 13 residues. V shed 5 bases and J 7 bases; nucleotides not matched to a gene: 8. Germline lookup yields CDR1 DFQATT and CDR2 SNEGSKA (reference sequence). CDR3 DNA sequence: TGCAGTGCTGAGGGACAGGGATTGTCTGGCTACACCTTC. It specifies CSAEGQGLSGYTF.

The chain is built from TRBV18 and TRBJ1-1, with D uncertain. The CDR3 sequence is 15 residues long. Germline lookup yields CDR1 KGHSH and CDR2 LQKENI. The V end was cut by 0 bases, the J end by 2 bases, with 10 bases between. CDR3 in DNA: TGTGCCAGCTCACCACCCGCGTCGGGAAACACTGAAGCTTTCTTT. Translation: CASSPPASGNTEAFF.

This clonotype has at least ten counts. The J gene is TRBJ1-3, the V gene TRBV30; no firm D call. Germline V CDR1 and CDR2: GTSNPN, SVGIG (reference sequence). The CDR3 sequence is 14 residues long. V was shortened by 2 bases and J by 2 bases, with 10 bases between the two germline ends. CDR3 residues: CAWSPGNAGNTIYF. The CDR3, as DNA: TGTGCCTGGAGTCCCGGGAATGCTGGAAACACCATATATTTT.

This clonotype showed up just a few times. A junction end diverges from the germline sequence, so it may reflect a read error. The CDR3 DNA follows: TGTGCCAGCAGGGTTTCCATTCAACCCCTCAACTTT. It is translated as CASRVSIQPLNF. The V and J genes are TRBV28 and TRBJ1-6; D remains unclear. Germline loops: CDR1 MDHEN, CDR2 SYDVKM. The CDR3 has 12 residues. Variable domain in full (rest from reference TRBV28 and TRBJ1-6): DVKVTQSSRYLVKRTGEKVFLECVQDMDHENMFWYRQDPGLGLRLIYFSYDVKMKEKGDIPEGYSVSREKKERFSLILESASTNQTSMYLCASRVSIQPLNFGNGTRLTVT.

In this sample, this clonotype turned up many times. The rearrangement uses TRBV5-1 and TRBJ1-2; D gene unclear. V gave up 0 bases and J gave up 8 bases, with 11 bases separating them. The CDR3 has 13 residues. From germline, CDR1 is SGHRS and CDR2 YFSETQ. The CDR3 spells CASSLGGYGGYTF. CDR3 DNA sequence: TGCGCCAGCAGCTTGGGGGGATATGGAGGCTACACCTTC.

This clonotype appeared a few times. A much larger clone lies one base from this, so it may be a read error. The gene calls are TRBV12-3 or TRBV12-4 and TRBJ1-1; D remains unclear. The CDR3 spans 15 residues. The CDR3 DNA is TGTGCCAGCACCCGTGATTCGGGAATGAACATTGAAGCTTTCTTT. It specifies CASTRDSGMNIEAFF.

This clonotype has only a few counts. Since a much larger clone is just one base distant, this may be a read error. The rearrangement links TRBV28 to TRBJ2-7; no clear D gene. V was clipped by 6 bases and J by 0 bases, with 3 bases between them. Germline V gives CDR1 MDHEN, CDR2 SYDVKM. This CDR3 is built from 11 residues. CDR3 in amino acids: CASRDSYEQYF. CDR3 coding DNA: TGTGCCAGCAGAGACTCCTACGAGCAGTACTTC.

This clonotype has a count of ten or more. The chain couples TRBV7-2 to TRBJ2-1; 12 nucleotides line up with TRBD2. After removal of 4 bases from V and 0 bases from J, the junction contained 7 bases not matched to a gene. The CDR3 runs to 18 residues. Germline CDR1 is SGHTA and CDR2 is FQGNSA. The CDR3: CASSSRPSGRGSYNEQFF. Written as DNA, the CDR3 is TGTGCCAGCAGCTCCCGACCTAGCGGGAGGGGCTCCTACAATGAGCAGTTCTTC.

This clonotype was observed many times. The chain recombines TRBV4-3 with TRBJ2-7; possible D gene TRBD1, 5 bases. CDR3 length: 13 amino acids. Between the trimmed V and J ends, which lost 0 bases and 3 bases, there was a span of 6 bases. Germline V CDR1 and CDR2: LGHNA, YSLEER. For the CDR3, the DNA is TGCGCCAGCAGCCAAGACCAGGGCTACGAGCAGTACTTC. Translation gives CASSQDQGYEQYF.

In its sample, this clonotype was seen a few times. A clone one base away is much larger, so this may be a read error. The chain links TRBV5-1 to TRBJ2-1; TRBD2 matches at 8 bases. The germline CDR1 and CDR2 sequences are SGHRS and YFSETQ. With 7 bases clipped from V and 9 bases from J, the junction kept 15 bases outside the gene matches. CDR3 length: 15 amino acids. The CDR3 spells CASALGTRLVGEQFF. For the CDR3, the DNA is TGCGCCAGCGCCTTAGGGACTAGATTAGTCGGTGAGCAGTTCTTC.